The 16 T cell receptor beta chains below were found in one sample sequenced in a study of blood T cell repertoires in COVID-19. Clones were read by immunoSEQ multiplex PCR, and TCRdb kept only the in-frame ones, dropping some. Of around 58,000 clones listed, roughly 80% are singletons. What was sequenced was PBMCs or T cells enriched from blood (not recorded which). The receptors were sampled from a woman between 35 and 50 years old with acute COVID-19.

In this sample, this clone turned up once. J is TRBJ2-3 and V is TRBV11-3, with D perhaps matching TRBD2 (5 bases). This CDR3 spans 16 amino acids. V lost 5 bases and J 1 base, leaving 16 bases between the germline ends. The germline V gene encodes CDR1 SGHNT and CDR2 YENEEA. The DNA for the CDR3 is TGTGCCAGCAGCGCCTTAGGCGGAGCGGGCACAGATACGCAGTATTTT. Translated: CASSALGGAGTDTQYF.

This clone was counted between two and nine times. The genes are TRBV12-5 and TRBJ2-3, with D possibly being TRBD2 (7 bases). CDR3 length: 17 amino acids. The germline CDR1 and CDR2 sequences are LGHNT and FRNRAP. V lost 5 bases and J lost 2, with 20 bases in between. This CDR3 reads CASGPQRGGDHTDTQYF. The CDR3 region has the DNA TGTGCTAGTGGTCCCCAAAGGGGGGGGGACCACACAGATACGCAGTATTTT.

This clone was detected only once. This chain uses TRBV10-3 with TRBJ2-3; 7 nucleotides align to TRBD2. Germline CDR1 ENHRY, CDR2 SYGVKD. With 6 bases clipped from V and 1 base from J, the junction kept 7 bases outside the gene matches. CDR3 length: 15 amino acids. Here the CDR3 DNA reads TGTGCCATCAGGGCTTCTAGCGGACGCACAGATACGCAGTATTTT. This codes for CAIRASSGRTDTQYF.

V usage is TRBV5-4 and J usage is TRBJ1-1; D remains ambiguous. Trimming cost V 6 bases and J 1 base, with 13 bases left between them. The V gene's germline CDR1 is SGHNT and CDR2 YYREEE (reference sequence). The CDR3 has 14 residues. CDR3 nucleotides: TGTGCCAGCAATTCGAGGGAGGGGAACACTGAAGCTTTCTTT. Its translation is CASNSREGNTEAFF.

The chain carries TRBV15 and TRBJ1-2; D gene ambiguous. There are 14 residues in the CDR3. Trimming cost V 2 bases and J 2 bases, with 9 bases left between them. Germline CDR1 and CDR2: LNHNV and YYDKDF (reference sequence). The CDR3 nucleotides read TGTGCCACCAGCAGAATACCCGGGAACTATGGCTACACCTTC. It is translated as CATSRIPGNYGYTF. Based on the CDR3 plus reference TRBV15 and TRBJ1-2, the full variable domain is DAMVIQNPRYQVTQFGKPVTLSCSQTLNHNVMYWYQQKSSQAPKLLFHYYDKDFNNEADTPDNFQSRRPNTSFCFLDIRSPGLGDTAMYLCATSRIPGNYGYTFGSGTRLTVV.

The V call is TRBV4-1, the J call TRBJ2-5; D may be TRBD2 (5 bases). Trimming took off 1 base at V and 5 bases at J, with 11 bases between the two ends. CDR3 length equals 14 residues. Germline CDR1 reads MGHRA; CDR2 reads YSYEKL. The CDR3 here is CASSQGFRGETQYF. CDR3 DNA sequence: TGCGCCAGCAGCCAAGGGTTCAGAGGGGAGACCCAGTACTTC.

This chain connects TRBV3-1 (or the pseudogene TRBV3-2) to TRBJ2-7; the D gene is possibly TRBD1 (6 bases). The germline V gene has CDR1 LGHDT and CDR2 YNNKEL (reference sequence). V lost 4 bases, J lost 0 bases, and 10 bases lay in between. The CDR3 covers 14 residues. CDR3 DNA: TGTGCCAGCAGCCCCTTGGGGGCCTCCTACGAGCAGTACGTC. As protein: CASSPLGASYEQYV.

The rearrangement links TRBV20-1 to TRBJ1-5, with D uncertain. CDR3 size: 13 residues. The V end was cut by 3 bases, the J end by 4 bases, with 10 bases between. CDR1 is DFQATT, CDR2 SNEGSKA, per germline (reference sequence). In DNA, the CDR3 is TGCAGTGCTAGTATCCAGTTTAATCAGCCCCAGCATTTT. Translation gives CSASIQFNQPQHF.

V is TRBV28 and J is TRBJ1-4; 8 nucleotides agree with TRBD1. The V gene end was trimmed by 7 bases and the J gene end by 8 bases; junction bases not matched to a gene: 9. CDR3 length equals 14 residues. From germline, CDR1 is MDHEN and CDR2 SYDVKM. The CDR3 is CASTFRDRQEKLFF. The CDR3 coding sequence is TGTGCCAGCACTTTCCGGGACAGGCAAGAAAAACTGTTTTTT.

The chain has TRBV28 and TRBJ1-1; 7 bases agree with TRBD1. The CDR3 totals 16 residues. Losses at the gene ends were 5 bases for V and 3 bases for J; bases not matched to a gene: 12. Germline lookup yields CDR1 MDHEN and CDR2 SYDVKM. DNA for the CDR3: TGTGCCAGCAGTCCCACCCTCGGGACAGAGGACACTGAAGCTTTCTTT. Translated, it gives CASSPTLGTEDTEAFF.

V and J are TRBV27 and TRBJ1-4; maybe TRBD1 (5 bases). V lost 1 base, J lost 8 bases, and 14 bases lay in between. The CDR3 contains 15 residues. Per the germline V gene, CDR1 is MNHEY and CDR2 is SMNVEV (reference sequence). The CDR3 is CASSLWRGGSEKLFF. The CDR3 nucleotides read TGTGCCAGCAGTTTATGGAGGGGTGGGTCGGAAAAACTGTTTTTT.

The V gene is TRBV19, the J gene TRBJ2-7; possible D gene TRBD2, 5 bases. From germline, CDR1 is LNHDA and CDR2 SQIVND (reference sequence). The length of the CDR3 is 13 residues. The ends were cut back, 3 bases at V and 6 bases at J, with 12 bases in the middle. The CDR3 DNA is TGTGCCAGTAGTATCCCAGAGGGTCGCGAGCAGTACTTC. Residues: CASSIPEGREQYF.

The CDR3 reads CATGQFMNTEAFF. The DNA of the CDR3 is TGTGCCACCGGACAGTTCATGAACACTGAAGCTTTCTTT. This sequence joins TRBV2 and TRBJ1-1, with a possible D match to TRBD1 (6 bases). The CDR3 runs 13 residues. Per the germline V gene, CDR1 is SNHLY and CDR2 is FYNNEI. V lost 10 bases, J lost 0 bases, and 12 bases lay in between.

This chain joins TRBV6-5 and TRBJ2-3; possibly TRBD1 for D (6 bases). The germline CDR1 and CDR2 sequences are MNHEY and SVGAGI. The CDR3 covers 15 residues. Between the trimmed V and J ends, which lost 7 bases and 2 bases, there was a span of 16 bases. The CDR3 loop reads CASKPGHLSTDTQYF. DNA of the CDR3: TGTGCCAGCAAGCCGGGACACCTTTCCACAGATACGCAGTATTTT.

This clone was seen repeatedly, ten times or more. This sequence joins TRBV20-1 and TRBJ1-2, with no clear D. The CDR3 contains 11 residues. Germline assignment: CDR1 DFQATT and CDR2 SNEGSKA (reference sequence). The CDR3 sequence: CTLKVGYGYTF. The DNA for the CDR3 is TGCACACTAAAGGTGGGCTATGGCTACACCTTC.

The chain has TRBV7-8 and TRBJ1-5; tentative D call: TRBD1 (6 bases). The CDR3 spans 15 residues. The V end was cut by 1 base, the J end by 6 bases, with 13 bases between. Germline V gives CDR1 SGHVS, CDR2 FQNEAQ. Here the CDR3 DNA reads TGTGCCAGCAGCTTAGGGGGGCTAGCGGCTCAGCCCCAGCATTTT. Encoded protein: CASSLGGLAAQPQHF.